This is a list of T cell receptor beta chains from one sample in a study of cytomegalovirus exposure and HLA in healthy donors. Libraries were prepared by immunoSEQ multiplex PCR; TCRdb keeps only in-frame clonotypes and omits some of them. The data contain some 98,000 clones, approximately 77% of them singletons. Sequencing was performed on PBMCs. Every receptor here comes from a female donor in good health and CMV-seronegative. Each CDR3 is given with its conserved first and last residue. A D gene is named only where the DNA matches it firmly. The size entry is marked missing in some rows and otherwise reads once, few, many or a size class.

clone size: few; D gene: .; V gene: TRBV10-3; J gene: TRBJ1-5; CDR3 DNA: TGTGCCATCAGTGACAGGGGTGAGGATCAGCCCCAGCATTTT; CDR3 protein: CAISDRGEDQPQHF
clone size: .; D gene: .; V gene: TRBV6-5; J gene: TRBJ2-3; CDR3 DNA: TGTGCCACTAGCCTGGATTATACGCAGTATTTT; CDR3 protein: CATSLDYTQYF
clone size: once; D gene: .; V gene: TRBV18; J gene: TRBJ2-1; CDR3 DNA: TGTGCCAGCTCACCGGAGGGCCCCGAGCAGTTCTTC; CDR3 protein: CASSPEGPEQFF
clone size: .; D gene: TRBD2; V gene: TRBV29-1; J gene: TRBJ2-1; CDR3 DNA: TGCAGCGTTGGTCCGGTGGGAGGGCCGGGTGAGCAGTTCTTC; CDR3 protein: CSVGPVGGPGEQFF
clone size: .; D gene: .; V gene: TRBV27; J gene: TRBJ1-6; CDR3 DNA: TGTGCCAGCAGTTTTCAGGGGCGGGATTCACCCCTCCACTTT; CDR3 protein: CASSFQGRDSPLHF
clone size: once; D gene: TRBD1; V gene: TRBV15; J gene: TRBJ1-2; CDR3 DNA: TGTGCCACCAGAGCGGGACAGGGTAACTATGGCTACACCTTC; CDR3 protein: CATRAGQGNYGYTF
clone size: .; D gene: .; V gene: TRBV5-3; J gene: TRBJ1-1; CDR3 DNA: TGTGCCAGAAGCCCCCCGATGGTGGGAGGCACTGAAGCTTTCTTT; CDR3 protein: CARSPPMVGGTEAFF
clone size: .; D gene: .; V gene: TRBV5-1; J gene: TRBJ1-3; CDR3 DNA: TGCGCCAGCAGCTTCACCAGGGGAAACACCATATATTTT; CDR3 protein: CASSFTRGNTIYF
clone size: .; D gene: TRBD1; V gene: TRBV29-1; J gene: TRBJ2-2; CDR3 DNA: TGCAGCGCGATCGGACAGGGGAGCACCGGGGAGCTGTTTTTT; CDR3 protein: CSAIGQGSTGELFF
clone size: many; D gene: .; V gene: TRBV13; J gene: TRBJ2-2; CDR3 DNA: TGTGCCAGCAGCTTAGGCGCGACCGGGGAGCTGTTTTTT; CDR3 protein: CASSLGATGELFF
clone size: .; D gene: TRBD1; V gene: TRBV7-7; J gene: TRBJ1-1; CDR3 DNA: TGTGCTAGCAGCTTGACAGGGAGCACTGAAGCTTTCTTT; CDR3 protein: CASSLTGSTEAFF
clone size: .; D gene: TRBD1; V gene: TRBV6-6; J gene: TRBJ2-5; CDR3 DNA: TGTGCCAGCAGTCCCGGGACAGGGGGGACCCAGTACTTC; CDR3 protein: CASSPGTGGTQYF
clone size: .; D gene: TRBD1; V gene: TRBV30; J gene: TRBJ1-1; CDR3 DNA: TGTGCCTGGAGTGGCCATCCGGGACAGATTATTATGAACACTGAAGCTTTCTTT; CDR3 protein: CAWSGHPGQIIMNTEAFF
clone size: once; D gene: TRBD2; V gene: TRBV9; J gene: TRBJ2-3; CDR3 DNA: TGTGCCAGCAGCGTTCCCAGACTAGCGGACACAGATACGCAGTATTTT; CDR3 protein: CASSVPRLADTDTQYF
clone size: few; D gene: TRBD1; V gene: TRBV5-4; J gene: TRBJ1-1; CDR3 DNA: TGTGCCAGCAGCTTTACGACAGGGATTTACACTGAAGCTTTCTTT; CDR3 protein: CASSFTTGIYTEAFF
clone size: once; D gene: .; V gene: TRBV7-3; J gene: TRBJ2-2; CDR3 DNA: TGTGCCAGCAGCCGGCGGACGGAGGACGGGGAGCTGTTTTTT; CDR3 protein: CASSRRTEDGELFF
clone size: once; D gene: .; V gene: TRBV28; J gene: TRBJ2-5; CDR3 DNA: TGTGCCAGCAGCCGCCCGGGAACCATCGGTTTGGGGACCCAGTACTTC; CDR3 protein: CASSRPGTIGLGTQYF
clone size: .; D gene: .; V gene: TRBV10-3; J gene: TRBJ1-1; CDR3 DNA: TGTGCCATCAGTGAGACCAGGGGTACTGAAGCTTTCTTT; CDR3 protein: CAISETRGTEAFF
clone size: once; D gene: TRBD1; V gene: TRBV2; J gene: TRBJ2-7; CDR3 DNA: TGTGCCAGCAGTGAAGACAGGGGGCCCTACGAGCAGTACTTC; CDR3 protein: CASSEDRGPYEQYF
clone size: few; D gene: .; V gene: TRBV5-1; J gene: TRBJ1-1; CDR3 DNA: TGCGCCAGCAGCTCCGGACAGACCAAAATGGCTTTCTTT; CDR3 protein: CASSSGQTKMAFF
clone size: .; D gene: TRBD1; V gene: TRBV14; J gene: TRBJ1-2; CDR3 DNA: TGTGCCAGCAGCCAAGAAAGCCGGGGGGACAGGTCCTATGGCTACACCTTC; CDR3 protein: CASSQESRGDRSYGYTF
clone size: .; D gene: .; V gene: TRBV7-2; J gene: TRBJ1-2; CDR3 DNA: TGTGCCAGCATCCTCCAGAGCGACAGCAACTATGGCTACACCTTC; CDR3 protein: CASILQSDSNYGYTF
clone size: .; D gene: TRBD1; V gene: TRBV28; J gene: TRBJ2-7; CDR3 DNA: TGTGCCAGCAGTTTATCCACCCCCACAGTAGGGGGCGATTCCTACGAGCAGTACTTC; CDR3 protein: CASSLSTPTVGGDSYEQYF
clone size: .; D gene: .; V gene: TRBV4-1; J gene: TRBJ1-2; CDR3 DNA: TGCGCCAGCAGCCAAGTTAGGGGCCTGCTCTATGGCTACACCTTC; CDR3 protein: CASSQVRGLLYGYTF
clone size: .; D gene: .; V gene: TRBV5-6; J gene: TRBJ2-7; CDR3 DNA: TGTGCCAGCAGCCCCCTTGAGGCGAGGTCGAACGAGCAGTACTTC; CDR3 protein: CASSPLEARSNEQYF